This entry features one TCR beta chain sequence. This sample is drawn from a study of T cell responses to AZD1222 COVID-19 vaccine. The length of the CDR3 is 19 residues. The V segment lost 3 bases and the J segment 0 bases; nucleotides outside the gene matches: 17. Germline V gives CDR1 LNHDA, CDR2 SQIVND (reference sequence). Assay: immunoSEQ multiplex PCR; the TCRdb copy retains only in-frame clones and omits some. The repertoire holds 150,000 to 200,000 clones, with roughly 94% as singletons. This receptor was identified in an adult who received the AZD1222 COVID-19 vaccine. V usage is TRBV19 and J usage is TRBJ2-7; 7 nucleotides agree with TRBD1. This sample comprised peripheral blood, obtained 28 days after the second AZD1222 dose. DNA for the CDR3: TGTGCCAGTAGTATCCCCTCTTCCGGGACAGACGTTCTCTCCTACGAGCAGTACTTC. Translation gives CASSIPSSGTDVLSYEQYF.